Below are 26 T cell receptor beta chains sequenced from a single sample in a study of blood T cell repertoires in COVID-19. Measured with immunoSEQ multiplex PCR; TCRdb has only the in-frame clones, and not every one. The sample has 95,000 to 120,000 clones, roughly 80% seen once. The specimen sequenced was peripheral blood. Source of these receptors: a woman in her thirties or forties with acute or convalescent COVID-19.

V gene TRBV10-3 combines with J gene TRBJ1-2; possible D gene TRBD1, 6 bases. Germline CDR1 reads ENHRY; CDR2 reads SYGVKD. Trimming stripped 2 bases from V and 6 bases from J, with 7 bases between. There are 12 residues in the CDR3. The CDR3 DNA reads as TGTGCCATCAGTGAGACAGGGAATGGCTACACCTTC. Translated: CAISETGNGYTF.

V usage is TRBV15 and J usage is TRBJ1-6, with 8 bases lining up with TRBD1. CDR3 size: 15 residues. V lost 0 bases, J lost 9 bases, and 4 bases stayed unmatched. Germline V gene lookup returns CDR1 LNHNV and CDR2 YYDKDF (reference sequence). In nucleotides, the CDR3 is TGTGCCACCAGCAGAGATAAGGACAGGGTTTCACCCCTCCACTTT. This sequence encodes CATSRDKDRVSPLHF.

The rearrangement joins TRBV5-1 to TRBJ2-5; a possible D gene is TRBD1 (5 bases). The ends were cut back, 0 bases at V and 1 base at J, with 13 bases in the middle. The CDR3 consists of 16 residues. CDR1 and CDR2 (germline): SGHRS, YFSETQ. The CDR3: CASSLATARFQETQYF. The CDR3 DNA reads TGCGCCAGCAGCTTGGCGACAGCGAGATTCCAAGAGACCCAGTACTTC.

The CDR3 DNA is TGTGCCAGCAGTCCCCAACCGATCCCTAGCGGGACCCAGTACTTC. Protein product: CASSPQPIPSGTQYF. The chain recombines TRBV27 with TRBJ2-5; 7 bases are a match to TRBD2. Germline CDR1 MNHEY, CDR2 SMNVEV (reference sequence). The CDR3 has 15 amino acids. V shed 5 bases and J 7 bases; nucleotides not matched to a gene: 13.

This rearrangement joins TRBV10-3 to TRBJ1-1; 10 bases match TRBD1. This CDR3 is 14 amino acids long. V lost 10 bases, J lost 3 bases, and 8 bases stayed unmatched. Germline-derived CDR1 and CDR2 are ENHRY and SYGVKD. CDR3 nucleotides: TGTGCCACCCGGGACAGGGGTTACGACACTGAAGCTTTCTTT. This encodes CATRDRGYDTEAFF.

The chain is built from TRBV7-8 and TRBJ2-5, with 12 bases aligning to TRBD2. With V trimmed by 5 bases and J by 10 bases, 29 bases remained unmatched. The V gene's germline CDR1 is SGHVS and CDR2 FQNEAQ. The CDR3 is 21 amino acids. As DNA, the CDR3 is TGTGCCAGCAGCCCGGCTAGTCTGACTAGCGGGAGATCGGGGGCCCGTGCCCGCCAGTACTTC. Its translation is CASSPASLTSGRSGARARQYF.

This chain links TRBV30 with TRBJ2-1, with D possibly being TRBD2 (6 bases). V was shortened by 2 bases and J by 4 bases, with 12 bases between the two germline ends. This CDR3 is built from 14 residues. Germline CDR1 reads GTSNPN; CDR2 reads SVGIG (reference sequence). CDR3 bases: TGTGCCTGGAGTTTAGGGACTCAGTACAATGAGCAGTTCTTC. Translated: CAWSLGTQYNEQFF. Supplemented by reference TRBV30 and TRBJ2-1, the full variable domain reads SQTIHQWPATLVQPVGSPLSLECTVEGTSNPNLYWYRQAAGRGLQLLFYSVGIGQISSEVPQNLSASRPQDRQFILSSKKLLLSDSGFYLCAWSLGTQYNEQFFGPGTRLTVL.

The CDR3 loop reads CASSPSPASGAVSYEQYF. DNA for the CDR3: TGTGCCAGCAGCCCCTCTCCCGCTAGCGGGGCCGTCTCCTACGAGCAGTACTTC. The rearrangement uses TRBV11-3 and TRBJ2-7, with TRBD2 matching over 9 bases. Germline V lookup: CDR1 SGHNT, CDR2 YENEEA. J was trimmed by 0 bases and V by 5 bases; bases with no gene match: 14. CDR3 length: 18 amino acids.

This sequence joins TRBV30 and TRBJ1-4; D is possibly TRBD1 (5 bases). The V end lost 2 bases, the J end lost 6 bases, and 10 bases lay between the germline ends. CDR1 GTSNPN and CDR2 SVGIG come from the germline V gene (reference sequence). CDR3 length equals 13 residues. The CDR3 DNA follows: TGTGCCTGGAGTAGGGGTTCGCATGAAAAACTGTTTTTT. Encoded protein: CAWSRGSHEKLFF. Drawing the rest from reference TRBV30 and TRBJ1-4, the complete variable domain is SQTIHQWPATLVQPVGSPLSLECTVEGTSNPNLYWYRQAAGRGLQLLFYSVGIGQISSEVPQNLSASRPQDRQFILSSKKLLLSDSGFYLCAWSRGSHEKLFFGSGTQLSVL.

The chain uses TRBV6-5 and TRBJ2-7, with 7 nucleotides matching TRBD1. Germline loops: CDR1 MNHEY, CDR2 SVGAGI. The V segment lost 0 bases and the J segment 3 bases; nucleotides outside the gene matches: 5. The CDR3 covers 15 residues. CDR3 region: CASSYSGRGLYEQYF. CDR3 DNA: TGTGCCAGCAGTTACTCGGGTAGGGGGCTCTACGAGCAGTACTTC.

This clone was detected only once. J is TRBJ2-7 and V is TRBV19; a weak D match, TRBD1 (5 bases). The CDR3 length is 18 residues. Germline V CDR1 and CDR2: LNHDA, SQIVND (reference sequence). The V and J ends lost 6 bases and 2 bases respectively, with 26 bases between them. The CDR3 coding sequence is TGTGCCAGTAGCCCCACCAGGGTGAATCCCGGGTCCGCCTACGAGCAGTACTTC. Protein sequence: CASSPTRVNPGSAYEQYF.

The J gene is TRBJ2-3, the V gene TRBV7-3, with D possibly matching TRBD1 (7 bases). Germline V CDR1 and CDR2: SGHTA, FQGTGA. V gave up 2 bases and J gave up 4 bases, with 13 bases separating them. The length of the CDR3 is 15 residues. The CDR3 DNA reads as TGTGCCAGCAGCTTAGGCAGGGGGGATGCAGATACGCAGTATTTT. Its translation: CASSLGRGDADTQYF. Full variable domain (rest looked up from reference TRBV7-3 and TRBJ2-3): GAGVSQTPSNKVTEKGKYVELRCDPISGHTALYWYRQSLGQGPEFLIYFQGTGAADDSGLPNDRFFAVRPEGSVSTLKIQRTERGDSAVYLCASSLGRGDADTQYFGPGTRLTVL.

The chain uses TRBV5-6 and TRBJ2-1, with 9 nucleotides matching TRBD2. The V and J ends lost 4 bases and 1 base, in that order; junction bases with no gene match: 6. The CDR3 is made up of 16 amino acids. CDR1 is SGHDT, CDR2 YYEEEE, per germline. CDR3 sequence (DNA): TGTGCCAGCAGCGGTAGCGGGGGCCGGTCCTACAATGAGCAGTTCTTC. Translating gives CASSGSGGRSYNEQFF.

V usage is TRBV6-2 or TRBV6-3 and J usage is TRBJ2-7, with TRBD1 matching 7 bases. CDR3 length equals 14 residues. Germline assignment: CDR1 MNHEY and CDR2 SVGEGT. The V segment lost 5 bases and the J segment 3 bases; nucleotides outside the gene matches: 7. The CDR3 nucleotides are TGTGCCAGCAGTCGCCCGGGACAGTACTACGAGCAGTACTTC. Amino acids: CASSRPGQYYEQYF.

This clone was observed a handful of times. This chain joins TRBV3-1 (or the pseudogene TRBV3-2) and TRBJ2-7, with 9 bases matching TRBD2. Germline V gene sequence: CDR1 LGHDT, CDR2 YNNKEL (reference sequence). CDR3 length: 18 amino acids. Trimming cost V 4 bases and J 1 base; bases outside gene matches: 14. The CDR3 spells CASSLNPASGGSSYEQYF. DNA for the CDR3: TGTGCCAGCAGCCTAAACCCCGCAAGCGGGGGGTCTTCCTACGAGCAGTACTTC.

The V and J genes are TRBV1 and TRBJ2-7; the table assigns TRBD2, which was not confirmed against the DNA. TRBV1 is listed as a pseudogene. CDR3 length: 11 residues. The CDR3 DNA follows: TGCACCAGCAGGGAAGGGAGCGAGCAGTACTTC. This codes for CTSREGSEQYF.

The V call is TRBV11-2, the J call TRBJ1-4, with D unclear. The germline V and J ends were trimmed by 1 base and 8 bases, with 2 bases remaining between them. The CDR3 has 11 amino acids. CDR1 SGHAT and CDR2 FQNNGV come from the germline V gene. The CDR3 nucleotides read TGTGCCAGCAGCTTAGCAGAAAAACTGTTTTTT. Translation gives CASSLAEKLFF.

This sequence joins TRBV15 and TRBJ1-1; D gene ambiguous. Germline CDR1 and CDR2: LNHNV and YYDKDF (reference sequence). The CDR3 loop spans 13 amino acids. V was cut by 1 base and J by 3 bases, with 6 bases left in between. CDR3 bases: TGTGCCACCAGCAGAGTCCTCGACACTGAAGCTTTCTTT. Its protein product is CATSRVLDTEAFF.

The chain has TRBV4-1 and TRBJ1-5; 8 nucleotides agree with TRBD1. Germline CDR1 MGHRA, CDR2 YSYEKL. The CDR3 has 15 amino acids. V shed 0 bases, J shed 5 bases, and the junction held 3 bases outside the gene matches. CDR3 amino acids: CASSQELDRDQPQHF. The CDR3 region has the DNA TGCGCCAGCAGCCAAGAACTGGACAGGGATCAGCCCCAGCATTTT.

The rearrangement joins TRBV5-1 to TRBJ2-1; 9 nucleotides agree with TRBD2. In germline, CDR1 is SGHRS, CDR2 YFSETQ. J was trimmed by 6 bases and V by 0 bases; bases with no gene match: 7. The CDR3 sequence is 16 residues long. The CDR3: CASSLASGGFGNEQFF. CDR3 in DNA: TGCGCCAGCAGCTTGGCCAGCGGGGGGTTCGGCAATGAGCAGTTCTTC. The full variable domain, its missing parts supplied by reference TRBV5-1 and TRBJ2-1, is KAGVTQTPRYLIKTRGQQVTLSCSPISGHRSVSWYQQTPGQGLQFLFEYFSETQRNKGNFPGRFSGRQFSNSRSEMNVSTLELGDSALYLCASSLASGGFGNEQFFGPGTRLTVL.

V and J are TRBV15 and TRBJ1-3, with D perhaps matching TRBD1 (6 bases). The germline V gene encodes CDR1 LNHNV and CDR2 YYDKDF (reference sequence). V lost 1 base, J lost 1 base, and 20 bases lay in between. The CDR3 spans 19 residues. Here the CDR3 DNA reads TGTGCCACCAGCAGAGTAAAAGGGCAAGGACAGCGGTCTGGAAACACCATATATTTT. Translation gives CATSRVKGQGQRSGNTIYF.

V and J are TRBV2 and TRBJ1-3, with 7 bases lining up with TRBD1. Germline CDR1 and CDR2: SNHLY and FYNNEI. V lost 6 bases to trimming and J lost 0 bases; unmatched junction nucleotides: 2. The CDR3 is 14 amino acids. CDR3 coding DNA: TGTGCCAGCAGCCAGGGGGTCTCTGGAAACACCATATATTTT. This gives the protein CASSQGVSGNTIYF.

The CDR3 DNA reads TGTGCCAGCAGCTTAATCGGACTAGCCAATGAGCAGTTCTTC. Translating it yields CASSLIGLANEQFF. This chain links TRBV7-2 with TRBJ2-1; 8 nucleotides agree with TRBD2. Germline CDR1 and CDR2: SGHTA and FQGNSA. The V gene end was trimmed by 2 bases and the J gene end by 6 bases; junction bases not matched to a gene: 3. This CDR3 comprises 14 residues.

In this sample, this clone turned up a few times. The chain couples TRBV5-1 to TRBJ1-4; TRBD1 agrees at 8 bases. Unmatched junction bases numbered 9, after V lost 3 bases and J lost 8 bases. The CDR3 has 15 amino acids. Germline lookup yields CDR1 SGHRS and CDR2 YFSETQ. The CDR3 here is CASSSNSGGGEKLFF. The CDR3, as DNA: TGCGCCAGCAGCTCCAATTCAGGGGGCGGCGAAAAACTGTTTTTT.

CDR3 nucleotide sequence: TGTGCCAGCAGCAACAGGGAAGTGGATGAGCAGTTCTTC. Its translation is CASSNREVDEQFF. This chain links TRBV9 with TRBJ2-1; possibly TRBD1 for D (6 bases). Germline-derived CDR1 and CDR2 are SGDLS and YYNGEE. Trimming took 4 bases from V and 8 from J, leaving 13 bases between them. The CDR3 has 13 amino acids.

The CDR3 DNA follows: TGCGCCAGCAGCTTCCGTGAAGGGGCTAACACCGGGGAGCTGTTTTTT. Translation: CASSFREGANTGELFF. The rearrangement uses TRBV5-1 and TRBJ2-2; perhaps TRBD1 as D (5 bases). This CDR3 spans 16 amino acids. Germline V gives CDR1 SGHRS, CDR2 YFSETQ. The ends were cut back, 2 bases at V and 2 bases at J, with 13 bases in the middle.